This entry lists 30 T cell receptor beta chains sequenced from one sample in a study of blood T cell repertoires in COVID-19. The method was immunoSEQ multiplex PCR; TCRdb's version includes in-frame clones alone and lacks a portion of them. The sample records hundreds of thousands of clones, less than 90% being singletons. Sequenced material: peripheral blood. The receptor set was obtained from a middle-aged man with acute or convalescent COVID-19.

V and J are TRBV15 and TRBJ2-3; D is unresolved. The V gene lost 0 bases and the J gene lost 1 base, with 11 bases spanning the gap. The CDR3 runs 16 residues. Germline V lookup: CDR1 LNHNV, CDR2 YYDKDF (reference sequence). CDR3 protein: CATSRDLSLGTDTQYF. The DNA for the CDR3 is TGTGCCACCAGCAGAGATCTTAGTCTTGGCACAGATACGCAGTATTTT.

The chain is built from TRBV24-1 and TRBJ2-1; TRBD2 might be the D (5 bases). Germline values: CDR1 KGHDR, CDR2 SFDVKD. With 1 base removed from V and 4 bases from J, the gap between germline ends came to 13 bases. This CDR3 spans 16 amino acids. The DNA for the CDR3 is TGTGCCACCAGTGATTTATCAGCGGATAAATACAATGAGCAGTTCTTC. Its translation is CATSDLSADKYNEQFF.

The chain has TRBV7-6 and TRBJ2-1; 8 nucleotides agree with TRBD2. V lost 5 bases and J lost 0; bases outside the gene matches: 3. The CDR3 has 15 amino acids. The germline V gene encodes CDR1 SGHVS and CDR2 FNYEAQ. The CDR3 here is CASSRGGLSYNEQFF. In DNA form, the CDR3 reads TGTGCCAGCAGCCGGGGGGGCCTCTCCTACAATGAGCAGTTCTTC.

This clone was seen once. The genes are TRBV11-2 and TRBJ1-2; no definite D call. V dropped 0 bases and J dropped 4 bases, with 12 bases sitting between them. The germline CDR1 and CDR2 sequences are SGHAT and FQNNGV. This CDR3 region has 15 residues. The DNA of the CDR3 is TGTGCCAGCAGCTTAGAACCTACCTCTGGCTATGGCTACACCTTC. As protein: CASSLEPTSGYGYTF.

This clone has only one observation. The CDR3 protein is CASSPGRGGTQETQYF. The DNA for the CDR3 is TGCGCCAGCAGCCCGGGGCGCGGGGGGACGCAAGAGACCCAGTACTTC. The V and J genes are TRBV5-1 and TRBJ2-5, with 8 bases that match TRBD2. Trimming removed 4 bases from V and 2 bases from J; junction bases left unmatched: 10. Germline V gene data show CDR1 as SGHRS and CDR2 as YFSETQ. This CDR3 region has 16 residues. Full variable domain (rest looked up from reference TRBV5-1 and TRBJ2-5): KAGVTQTPRYLIKTRGQQVTLSCSPISGHRSVSWYQQTPGQGLQFLFEYFSETQRNKGNFPGRFSGRQFSNSRSEMNVSTLELGDSALYLCASSPGRGGTQETQYFGPGTRLLVL.

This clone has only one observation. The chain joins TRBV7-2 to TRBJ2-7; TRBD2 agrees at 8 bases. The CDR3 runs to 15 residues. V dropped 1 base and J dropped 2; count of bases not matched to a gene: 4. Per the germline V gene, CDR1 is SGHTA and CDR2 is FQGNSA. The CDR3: CASSLDSGSAYEQYF. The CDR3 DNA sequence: TGTGCCAGCAGCTTAGACAGCGGGAGCGCCTACGAGCAGTACTTC.

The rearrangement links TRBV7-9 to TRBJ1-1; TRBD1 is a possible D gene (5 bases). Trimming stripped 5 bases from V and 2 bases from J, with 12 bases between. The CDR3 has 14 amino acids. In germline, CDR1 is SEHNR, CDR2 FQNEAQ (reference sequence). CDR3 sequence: CASSPETGNTEAFF. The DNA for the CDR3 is TGTGCCAGCAGCCCCGAAACAGGCAACACTGAAGCTTTCTTT.

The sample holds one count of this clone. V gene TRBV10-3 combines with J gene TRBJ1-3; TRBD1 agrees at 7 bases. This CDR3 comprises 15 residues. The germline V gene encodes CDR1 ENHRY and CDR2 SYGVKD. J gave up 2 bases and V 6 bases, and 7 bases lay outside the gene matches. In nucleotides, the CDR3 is TGTGCCATCAGGATACCCGACAGGGCTGGAAACACCATATATTTT. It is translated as CAIRIPDRAGNTIYF.

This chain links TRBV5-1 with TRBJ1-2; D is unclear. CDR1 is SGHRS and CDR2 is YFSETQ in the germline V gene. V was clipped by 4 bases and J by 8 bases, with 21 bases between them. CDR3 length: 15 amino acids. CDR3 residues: CASSLIDSGSGGYTF. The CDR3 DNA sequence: TGCGCCAGCAGCCTCATAGATTCGGGGTCTGGGGGCTACACCTTC.

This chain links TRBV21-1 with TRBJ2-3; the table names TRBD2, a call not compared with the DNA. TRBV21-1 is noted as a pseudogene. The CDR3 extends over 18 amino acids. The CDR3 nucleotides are TGTGCCAGCAGCTCCCAATGGGGTCTAGCGGGGGACACAGATACGCAGTATTTT. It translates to CASSSQWGLAGDTDTQYF.

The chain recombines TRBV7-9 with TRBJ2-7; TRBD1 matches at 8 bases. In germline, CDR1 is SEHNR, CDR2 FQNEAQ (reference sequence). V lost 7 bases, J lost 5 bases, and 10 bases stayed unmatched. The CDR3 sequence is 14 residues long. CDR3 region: CASKPGQAVHEQYF. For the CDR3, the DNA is TGTGCCAGCAAGCCGGGACAGGCAGTCCACGAGCAGTACTTC.

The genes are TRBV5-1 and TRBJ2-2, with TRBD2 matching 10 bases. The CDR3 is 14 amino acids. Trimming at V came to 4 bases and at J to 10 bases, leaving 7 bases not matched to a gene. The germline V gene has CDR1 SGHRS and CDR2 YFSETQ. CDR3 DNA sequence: TGCGCCAGCAGCGATACTAGCGGGGTTGAGGAGCTGTTTTTT. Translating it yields CASSDTSGVEELFF.

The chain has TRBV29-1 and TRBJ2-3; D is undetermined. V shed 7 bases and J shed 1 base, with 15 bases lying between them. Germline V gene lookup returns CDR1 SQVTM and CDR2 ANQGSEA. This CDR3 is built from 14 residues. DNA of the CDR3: TGCAGCGCCTCCCGCCAGGCCGGCACAGATACGCAGTATTTT. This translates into CSASRQAGTDTQYF.

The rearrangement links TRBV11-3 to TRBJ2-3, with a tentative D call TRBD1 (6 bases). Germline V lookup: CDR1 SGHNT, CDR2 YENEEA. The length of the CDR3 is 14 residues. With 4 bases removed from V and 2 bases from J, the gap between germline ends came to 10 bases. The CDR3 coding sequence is TGTGCCAGCAGCTCGGGACACATCACAGATACGCAGTATTTT. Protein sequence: CASSSGHITDTQYF. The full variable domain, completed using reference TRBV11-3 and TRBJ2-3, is EAGVVQSPRYKIIEKKQPVAFWCNPISGHNTLYWYLQNLGQGPELLIRYENEEAVDDSQLPKDRFSAERLKGVDSTLKIQPAELGDSAVYLCASSSGHITDTQYFGPGTRLTVL.

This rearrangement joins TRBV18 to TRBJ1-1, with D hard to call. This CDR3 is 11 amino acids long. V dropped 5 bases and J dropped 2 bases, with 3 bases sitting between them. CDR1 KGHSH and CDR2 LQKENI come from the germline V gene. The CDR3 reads CASSSNTEAFF. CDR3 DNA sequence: TGTGCCAGCTCATCTAACACTGAAGCTTTCTTT.

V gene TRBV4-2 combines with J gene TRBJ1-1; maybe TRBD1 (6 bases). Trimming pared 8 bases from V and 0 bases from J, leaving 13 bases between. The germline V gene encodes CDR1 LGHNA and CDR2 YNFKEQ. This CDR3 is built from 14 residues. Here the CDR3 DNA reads TGTGCCAGCGGTCAAGGACAGCTGAACACTGAAGCTTTCTTT. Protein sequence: CASGQGQLNTEAFF.

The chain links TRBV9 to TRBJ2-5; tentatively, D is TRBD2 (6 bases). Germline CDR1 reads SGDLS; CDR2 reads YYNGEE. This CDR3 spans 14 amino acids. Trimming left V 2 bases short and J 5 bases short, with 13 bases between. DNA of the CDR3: TGTGCCAGCAGCGTGGTGAGCGGGTCGGAGACCCAGTACTTC. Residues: CASSVVSGSETQYF.

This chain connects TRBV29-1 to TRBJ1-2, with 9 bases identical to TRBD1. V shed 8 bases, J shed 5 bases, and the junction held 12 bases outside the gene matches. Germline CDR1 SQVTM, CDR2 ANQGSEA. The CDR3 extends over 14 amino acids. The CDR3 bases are TGCAGCATTGGGAGGACAGGGGCGGATTATGGCTACACCTTC. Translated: CSIGRTGADYGYTF.

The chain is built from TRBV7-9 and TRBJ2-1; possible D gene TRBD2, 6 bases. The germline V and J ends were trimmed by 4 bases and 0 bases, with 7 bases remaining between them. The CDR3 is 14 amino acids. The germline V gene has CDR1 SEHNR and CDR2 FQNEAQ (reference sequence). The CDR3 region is CASSSGGSYNEQFF. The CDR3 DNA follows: TGTGCCAGCAGCTCCGGGGGCTCCTACAATGAGCAGTTCTTC.

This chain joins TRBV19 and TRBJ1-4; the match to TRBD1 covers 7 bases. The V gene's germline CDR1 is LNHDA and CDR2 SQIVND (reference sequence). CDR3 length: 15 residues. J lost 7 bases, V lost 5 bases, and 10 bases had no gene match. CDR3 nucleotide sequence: TGTGCCAGTAGTTCCCTCGACAGGGACACTGAAAAACTGTTTTTT. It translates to CASSSLDRDTEKLFF. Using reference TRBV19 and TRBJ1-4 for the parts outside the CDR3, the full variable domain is DGGITQSPKYLFRKEGQNVTLSCEQNLNHDAMYWYRQDPGQGLRLIYYSQIVNDFQKGDIAEGYSVSREKKESFPLTVTSAQKNPTAFYLCASSSLDRDTEKLFFGSGTQLSVL.

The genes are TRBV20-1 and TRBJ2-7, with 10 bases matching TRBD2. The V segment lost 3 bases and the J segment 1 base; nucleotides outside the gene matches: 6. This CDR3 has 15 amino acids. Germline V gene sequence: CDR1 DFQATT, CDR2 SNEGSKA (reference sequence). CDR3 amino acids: CSASASGRRSYEQYF. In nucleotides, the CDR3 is TGCAGTGCTAGTGCTAGCGGGAGAAGGTCCTACGAGCAGTACTTC.

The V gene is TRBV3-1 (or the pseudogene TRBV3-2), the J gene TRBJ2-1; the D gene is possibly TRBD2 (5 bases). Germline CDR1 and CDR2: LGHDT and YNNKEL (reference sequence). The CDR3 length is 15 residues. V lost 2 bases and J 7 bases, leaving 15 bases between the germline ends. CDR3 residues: CASSQRGKSWNEQFF. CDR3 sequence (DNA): TGTGCCAGCAGCCAACGAGGGAAAAGCTGGAATGAGCAGTTCTTC.

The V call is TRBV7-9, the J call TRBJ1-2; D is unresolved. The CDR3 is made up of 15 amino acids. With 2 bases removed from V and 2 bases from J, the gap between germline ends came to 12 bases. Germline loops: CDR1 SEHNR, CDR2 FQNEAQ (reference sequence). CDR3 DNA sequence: TGTGCCAGCAGCTTACCCCATACTGAGAACTATGGCTACACCTTC. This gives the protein CASSLPHTENYGYTF.

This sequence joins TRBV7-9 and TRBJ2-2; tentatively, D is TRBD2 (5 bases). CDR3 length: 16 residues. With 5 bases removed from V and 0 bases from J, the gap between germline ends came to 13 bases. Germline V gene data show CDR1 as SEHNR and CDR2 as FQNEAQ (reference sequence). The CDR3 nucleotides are TGTGCCAGCAGCCCCATGAGGGCAGCGAACACCGGGGAGCTGTTTTTT. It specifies CASSPMRAANTGELFF. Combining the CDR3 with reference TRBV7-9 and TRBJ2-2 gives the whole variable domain DTGVSQNPRHKITKRGQNVTFRCDPISEHNRLYWYRQTLGQGPEFLTYFQNEAQLEKSRLLSDRFSAERPKGSFSTLEIQRTEQGDSAMYLCASSPMRAANTGELFFGEGSRLTVL.

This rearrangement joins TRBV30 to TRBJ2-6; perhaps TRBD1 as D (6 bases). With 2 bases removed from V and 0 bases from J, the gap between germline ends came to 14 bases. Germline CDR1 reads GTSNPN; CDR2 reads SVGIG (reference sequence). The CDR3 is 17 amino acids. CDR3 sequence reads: CAWSSGQRSSGANVLTF. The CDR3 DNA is TGTGCCTGGAGTTCGGGACAACGATCCTCTGGGGCCAACGTCCTGACTTTC.

The CDR3 nucleotides are TGTGCCAGCAGCCCCCGGCAGGCAAAGAACACTGAAGCTTTCTTT. As protein: CASSPRQAKNTEAFF. The chain links TRBV7-3 to TRBJ1-1, with D unclear. Germline lookup yields CDR1 SGHTA and CDR2 FQGTGA. Trimming pared 5 bases from V and 1 base from J, leaving 14 bases between. The CDR3 sequence is 15 residues long.

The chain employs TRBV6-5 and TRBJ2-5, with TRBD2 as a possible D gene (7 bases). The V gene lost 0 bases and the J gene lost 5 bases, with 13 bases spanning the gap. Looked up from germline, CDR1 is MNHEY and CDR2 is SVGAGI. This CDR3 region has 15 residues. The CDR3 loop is CASSYSIGGAETQYF. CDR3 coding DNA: TGTGCCAGCAGTTACTCGATAGGGGGGGCGGAGACCCAGTACTTC.

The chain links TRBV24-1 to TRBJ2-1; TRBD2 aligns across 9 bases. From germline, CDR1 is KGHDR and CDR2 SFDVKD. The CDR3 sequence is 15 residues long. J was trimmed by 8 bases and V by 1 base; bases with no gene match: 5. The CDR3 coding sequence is TGTGCCACCAGTGATTTAGCTAGCGGGGTCGATGAGCAGTTCTTC. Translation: CATSDLASGVDEQFF.

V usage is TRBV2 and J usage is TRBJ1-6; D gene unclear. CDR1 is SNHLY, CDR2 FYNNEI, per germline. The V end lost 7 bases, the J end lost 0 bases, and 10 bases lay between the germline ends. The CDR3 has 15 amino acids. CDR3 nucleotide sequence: TGTGCCAGCATTCTCGAGAGCTCCTATAATTCACCCCTCCACTTT. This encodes CASILESSYNSPLHF.

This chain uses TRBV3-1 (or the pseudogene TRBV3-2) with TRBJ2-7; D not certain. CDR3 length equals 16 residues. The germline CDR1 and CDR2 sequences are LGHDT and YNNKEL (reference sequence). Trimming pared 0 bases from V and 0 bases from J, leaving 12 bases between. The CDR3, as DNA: TGTGCCAGCAGCCAAGATTTTACAGAGAGCTCCTACGAGCAGTACTTC. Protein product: CASSQDFTESSYEQYF.